This passage covers 24 T cell receptor beta chains from one sample sequenced in a study of CD8+ T cells in alopecia areata. Treatment: oral pan-JAK inhibitor, 5-10 mg twice daily. Sequencing used cDNA as its template, made by extracting RNA and reverse transcribing it. TCRdb keeps only in-frame clones here, not all; method: immunoSEQ multiplex PCR. Seen here are approximately 140,000 clones, roughly 82% observed once, and the top ten hold around a quarter. Here the sequenced sample was CD8+ T cells sorted from blood, taken at week 4, from a patient treated with tofacitinib. The receptors here all came from a human donor with alopecia areata.

This chain connects TRBV25-1 to TRBJ2-7, with D possibly being TRBD1 (5 bases). This CDR3 comprises 16 residues. V lost 7 bases, J lost 0 bases, and 19 bases lay in between. In germline, CDR1 is MGHDK, CDR2 SYGVNS. The CDR3 DNA reads TGTGCCAGCACTACGGCGGACACCCAGACCTCCTACGAGCAGTACTTC. It specifies CASTTADTQTSYEQYF.

The genes are TRBV13 and TRBJ2-7; 7 bases are a match to TRBD1. The germline V gene has CDR1 PRHDT and CDR2 FYEKMQ (reference sequence). This CDR3 spans 15 amino acids. The V and J ends lost 4 bases and 0 bases, in that order; junction bases with no gene match: 6. CDR3: CASSSSDRSSYEQYF. CDR3 sequence (DNA): TGTGCCAGCAGCTCTTCGGACAGGAGCTCCTACGAGCAGTACTTC.

This rearrangement joins TRBV29-1 to TRBJ2-3; no clear D gene. The V gene's germline CDR1 is SQVTM and CDR2 ANQGSEA. This CDR3 contains 14 residues. V shed 6 bases and J shed 0 bases, with 13 bases lying between them. CDR3 protein: CSVTFYSSTDTQYF. In nucleotides, the CDR3 is TGCAGCGTCACCTTTTACTCTAGCACAGATACGCAGTATTTT.

The J gene is TRBJ2-5, the V gene TRBV4-3; D is perhaps TRBD1 (6 bases). The V end was cut by 6 bases, the J end by 1 base, with 15 bases between. This CDR3 is 15 amino acids long. The germline CDR1 and CDR2 sequences are LGHNA and YSLEER. CDR3 sequence (DNA): TGCGCCAGCAGTGTCCAGGGGCGCCTCCAAGAGACCCAGTACTTC. Its protein is CASSVQGRLQETQYF.

CDR3: CASSLLAGGETQYF. In nucleotides, the CDR3 is TGTGCCAGCAGTTTGCTAGCGGGGGGGGAGACCCAGTACTTC. The rearrangement links TRBV6-5 to TRBJ2-5; 12 bases are a match to TRBD2. The CDR3 extends over 14 amino acids. The V gene end was trimmed by 4 bases and the J gene end by 5 bases; junction bases not matched to a gene: 2. In germline, CDR1 is MNHEY, CDR2 SVGAGI.

The chain recombines TRBV7-2 with TRBJ2-1; D may be TRBD1 (6 bases). V gave up 0 bases and J gave up 5 bases, with 8 bases separating them. This CDR3 spans 14 amino acids. CDR1 and CDR2 (germline): SGHTA, FQGNSA. The DNA of the CDR3 is TGTGCCAGCAGCTTAGCGGGGGCCCACAATGAGCAGTTCTTC. Translated, it gives CASSLAGAHNEQFF.

The rearrangement links TRBV30 to TRBJ1-1, with TRBD1 as a possible D gene (5 bases). The germline V gene encodes CDR1 GTSNPN and CDR2 SVGIG (reference sequence). This CDR3 has 13 residues. V lost 4 bases to trimming and J lost 1 base, with 10 bases between them. CDR3 nucleotides: TGTGCCTGGAAGGACATCCAGAACACTGAAGCTTTCTTT. It specifies CAWKDIQNTEAFF. The full variable domain, in which reference TRBV30 and TRBJ1-1 provide the parts outside the CDR3, is SQTIHQWPATLVQPVGSPLSLECTVEGTSNPNLYWYRQAAGRGLQLLFYSVGIGQISSEVPQNLSASRPQDRQFILSSKKLLLSDSGFYLCAWKDIQNTEAFFGQGTRLTVV.

The chain links TRBV7-9 to TRBJ1-1; D perhaps matches TRBD1 (5 bases). Germline CDR1 is SEHNR and CDR2 is FQNEAQ (reference sequence). There are 16 residues in the CDR3. Trimming shortened V by 5 bases and J by 2 bases, and 18 bases separated the two germline ends. The CDR3 here is CASSRPVGDGNTEAFF. The CDR3, as DNA: TGTGCCAGCAGCCGCCCGGTTGGGGACGGTAACACTGAAGCTTTCTTT.

The rearrangement uses TRBV2 and TRBJ1-1, with unresolved D. V was clipped by 7 bases and J by 1 base, with 1 base between them. CDR3 length equals 10 residues. The V gene's germline CDR1 is SNHLY and CDR2 FYNNEI. CDR3 protein: CASTNTEAFF. CDR3 in DNA: TGTGCCAGCACGAACACTGAAGCTTTCTTT.

V usage is TRBV7-9 and J usage is TRBJ2-7; D remains ambiguous. From germline, CDR1 is SEHNR and CDR2 FQNEAQ (reference sequence). CDR3 size: 16 residues. V lost 4 bases, J lost 0 bases, and 16 bases lay in between. This CDR3 is CASSSPDGFTSYEQYF. In DNA form, the CDR3 reads TGTGCCAGCAGCTCTCCAGACGGATTCACCTCCTACGAGCAGTACTTC. The full variable domain, rest sourced from reference TRBV7-9 and TRBJ2-7, is DTGVSQNPRHKITKRGQNVTFRCDPISEHNRLYWYRQTLGQGPEFLTYFQNEAQLEKSRLLSDRFSAERPKGSFSTLEIQRTEQGDSAMYLCASSSPDGFTSYEQYFGPGTRLTVT.

The gene calls are TRBV5-6 and TRBJ2-1; D is perhaps TRBD1 (6 bases). Germline loops: CDR1 SGHDT, CDR2 YYEEEE. The CDR3 length is 16 residues. Trimming cost V 4 bases and J 0 bases, with 14 bases left between them. In DNA, the CDR3 is TGTGCCAGCAGCGCATATGACAGGAGCTCCTACAATGAGCAGTTCTTC. It yields the protein CASSAYDRSSYNEQFF. Together with reference TRBV5-6 and TRBJ2-1, the CDR3 gives the full variable domain: DAGVTQSPTHLIKTRGQQVTLRCSPKSGHDTVSWYQQALGQGPQFIFQYYEEEERQRGNFPDRFSGHQFPNYSSELNVNALLLGDSALYLCASSAYDRSSYNEQFFGPGTRLTVL.

The chain uses TRBV4-2 and TRBJ2-1; 12 bases map to TRBD2. The length of the CDR3 is 16 residues. Germline CDR1 and CDR2: LGHNA and YNFKEQ. V was clipped by 0 bases and J by 6 bases; unmatched bases: 3. CDR3 sequence: CASSQELAGGINEQFF. The CDR3 DNA reads as TGTGCCAGCAGCCAAGAGCTAGCGGGGGGGATCAATGAGCAGTTCTTC.

The CDR3 loop reads CASSYGNTIYF. In DNA, the CDR3 is TGTGCCAGCAGCTACGGAAACACCATATATTTT. This chain links TRBV7-9 with TRBJ1-3; D remains ambiguous. This CDR3 has 11 residues. V was cut by 4 bases and J by 4 bases, with 2 bases left in between. Germline CDR1 is SEHNR and CDR2 is FQNEAQ (reference sequence).

This clone was recorded once. In DNA form, the CDR3 reads TGCGCCAGCAGCTTGGGGACAGCGACCTACGAGCAGTACTTC. This encodes CASSLGTATYEQYF. This chain connects TRBV5-1 to TRBJ2-7, with D perhaps TRBD1 (6 bases). Per germline, CDR1 SGHRS and CDR2 YFSETQ. Trimming removed 0 bases at V and 2 bases at J, with 9 bases between. This CDR3 is built from 14 residues.

This rearrangement joins TRBV13 to TRBJ2-2; D is ambiguous. There are 13 residues in the CDR3. Germline CDR1 PRHDT, CDR2 FYEKMQ (reference sequence). The V gene lost 5 bases and the J gene lost 4 bases, with 8 bases spanning the gap. Here the CDR3 DNA reads TGTGCCAGCAGCCCCGCCGGCACCGGGGAGCTGTTTTTT. It translates to CASSPAGTGELFF. The full variable domain, its missing parts supplied by reference TRBV13 and TRBJ2-2, is AAGVIQSPRHLIKEKRETATLKCYPIPRHDTVYWYQQGPGQDPQFLISFYEKMQSDKGSIPDRFSAQQFSDYHSELNMSSLELGDSALYFCASSPAGTGELFFGEGSRLTVL.

The CDR3 DNA follows: TGTGCCTGGAGTGGGGTTACTGAGCAGTTCTTC. As protein: CAWSGVTEQFF. V gene TRBV30 combines with J gene TRBJ2-1; D unclear. The CDR3 is 11 residues long. Per germline, CDR1 GTSNPN and CDR2 SVGIG (reference sequence). V was trimmed by 1 base and J by 9 bases, leaving 7 bases between them.

This clone showed up just once. The J gene is TRBJ2-2, the V gene TRBV9; D gene ambiguous. CDR1 SGDLS and CDR2 YYNGEE come from the germline V gene. V was trimmed by 5 bases and J by 6 bases, leaving 11 bases between them. CDR3 length: 13 amino acids. The CDR3 DNA sequence: TGTGCCAGCAGTGCCGACGGCGCCGGGGAGCTGTTTTTT. Translated: CASSADGAGELFF.

This chain connects TRBV4-1 to TRBJ2-7; 9 nucleotides agree with TRBD2. Germline CDR1 and CDR2: MGHRA and YSYEKL. This CDR3 has 16 residues. V trimming: 2 bases; J trimming: 0 bases; junction bases outside the gene matches: 5. The CDR3 sequence is CASSQRAGGSSYEQYF. CDR3 sequence (DNA): TGCGCCAGCAGCCAAAGGGCGGGGGGGAGCTCCTACGAGCAGTACTTC.

This clone was counted only a few times. The genes are TRBV19 and TRBJ1-6; D is unresolved. The CDR3 has 13 amino acids. Germline V CDR1 and CDR2: LNHDA, SQIVND (reference sequence). Trimming took 7 bases from V and 7 from J, leaving 11 bases between them. Written as DNA, the CDR3 is TGTGCCAGTAAACCGGCTATGAATTCACCCCTCCACTTT. Translating gives CASKPAMNSPLHF.

The chain employs TRBV29-1 and TRBJ2-2; D is ambiguous. Germline V gene data show CDR1 as SQVTM and CDR2 as ANQGSEA. The CDR3 totals 15 residues. V gave up 2 bases and J gave up 0 bases, with 10 bases separating them. The CDR3 sequence is CSVELLESNTGELFF. For the CDR3, the DNA is TGCAGCGTTGAACTCTTGGAATCGAACACCGGGGAGCTGTTTTTT.

The V and J genes are TRBV6-5 and TRBJ2-5; D remains ambiguous. V lost 5 bases to trimming and J lost 3 bases, with 10 bases between them. This CDR3 has 13 residues. Germline V lookup: CDR1 MNHEY, CDR2 SVGAGI. Written as DNA, the CDR3 is TGTGCCAGCAGTGGACGGAGTGAAGAGACCCAGTACTTC. Amino acid sequence: CASSGRSEETQYF.

This chain connects TRBV7-6 to TRBJ2-3; perhaps D is TRBD1 or TRBD2 (6 bases each). V was trimmed by 5 bases and J by 1 base, leaving 13 bases between them. This CDR3 spans 15 amino acids. Germline assignment: CDR1 SGHVS and CDR2 FNYEAQ. The CDR3 protein is CASSPTGTGTDTQYF. The CDR3 nucleotides read TGTGCCAGCAGCCCTACAGGGACTGGCACAGATACGCAGTATTTT.

This clone was observed once. The DNA for the CDR3 is TGCAGCGTAGCGACAGGGATCCATGAGCAGTTCTTC. This sequence encodes CSVATGIHEQFF. The rearrangement joins TRBV29-1 to TRBJ2-1; 7 nucleotides line up with TRBD1. Per the germline V gene, CDR1 is SQVTM and CDR2 is ANQGSEA. The trim removed 6 bases at V and 8 bases at J, leaving 7 bases unmatched. This CDR3 region has 12 residues.

This clone was seen more than once but under ten times. The chain has TRBV7-9 and TRBJ2-2, with 9 bases identical to TRBD1. There are 16 residues in the CDR3. The germline gives CDR1 SEHNR, CDR2 FQNEAQ (reference sequence). The V segment lost 5 bases and the J segment 4 bases; nucleotides outside the gene matches: 8. This CDR3 is CASSHNRGRGTGELFF. The CDR3 coding sequence is TGTGCCAGCAGCCACAACAGGGGGCGAGGCACCGGGGAGCTGTTTTTT.